This T cell receptor (beta chain) was profiled in a study of STAT5B mutations in CD4+ large granular lymphocyte leukemia. This was a survey-level run. Sequencing used immunoSEQ multiplex PCR; TCRdb keeps in-frame clones, though not all of them. The sample gives about 24,000 clones, 72% of which show up once; about 0.6% is in the top ten. The sample comprised CD4+ T cells from blood buffy coats. The receptor was derived from a human donor in good health.

CDR3 coding DNA: TGTGCCAGCAGTTACTCCGGTTCGACATCTGAGCAGTTCTTC. Translated: CASSYSGSTSEQFF. The chain joins TRBV6-6 to TRBJ2-1, with unresolved D. The germline gives CDR1 MNHNY, CDR2 SVGAGI (reference sequence). Trimming stripped 0 bases from V and 9 bases from J, with 12 bases between. CDR3 length: 14 residues.